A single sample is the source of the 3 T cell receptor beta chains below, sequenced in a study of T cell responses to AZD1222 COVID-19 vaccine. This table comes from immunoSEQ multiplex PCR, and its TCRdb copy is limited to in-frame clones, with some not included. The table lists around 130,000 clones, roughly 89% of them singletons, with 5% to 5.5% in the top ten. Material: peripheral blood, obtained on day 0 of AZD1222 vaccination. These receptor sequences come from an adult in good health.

CDR3 bases: TGCGCCAGCGAGCTGATAGGCTCCCGGGAAGGGCCTCAGTTCTTC. It is translated as CASELIGSREGPQFF. The genes are TRBV5-1 and TRBJ2-1; possibly TRBD2 for D (5 bases). CDR3 length equals 15 residues. Germline V gene data show CDR1 as SGHRS and CDR2 as YFSETQ. V dropped 7 bases and J dropped 13 bases, with 27 bases sitting between them. The full variable domain, in which reference TRBV5-1 and TRBJ2-1 provide the parts outside the CDR3, is KAGVTQTPRYLIKTRGQQVTLSCSPISGHRSVSWYQQTPGQGLQFLFEYFSETQRNKGNFPGRFSGRQFSNSRSEMNVSTLELGDSALYLCASELIGSREGPQFFGPGTRLTVL.

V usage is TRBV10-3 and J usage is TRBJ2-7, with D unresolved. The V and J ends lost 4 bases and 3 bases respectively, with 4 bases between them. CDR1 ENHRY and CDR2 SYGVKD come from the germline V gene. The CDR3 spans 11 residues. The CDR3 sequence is CAISGSYEQYF. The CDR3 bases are TGTGCCATCAGTGGGAGCTACGAGCAGTACTTC.

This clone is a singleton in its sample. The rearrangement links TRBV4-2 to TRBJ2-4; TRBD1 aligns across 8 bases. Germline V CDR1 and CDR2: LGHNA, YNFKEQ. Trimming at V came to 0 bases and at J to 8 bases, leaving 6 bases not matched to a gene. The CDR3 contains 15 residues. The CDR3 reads CASSQDKGQGYIQYF. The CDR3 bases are TGTGCCAGCAGCCAAGATAAAGGACAGGGATACATTCAGTACTTC.